These 27 T cell receptor beta chains were sequenced from one sample in a study of CD8+ T cells in alopecia areata. The authors extracted RNA and reverse transcribed it into cDNA as the sequencing template. Here immunoSEQ multiplex PCR was the method, and the copy in TCRdb shows in-frame clones only, minus some. The sample has around 290,000 clones, none seen only once. Sorting of pooled cutaneous lymph node cells used CD4, CD8alpha, NKG2D, NKG2ACE and other markers. The sequencing sample was made of CD4+ T cells sorted from a lymph node. The source of these receptors is a C3H/HeJ mouse with alopecia areata. Strain MHC haplotype: H2-k.

As regards this clone: Gene names refer to mouse genes. The observed sequence ends 4 residues before the CDR3 terminus, with the missing tail filled in from the germline J gene. The V and J genes are TRBV13-3 and TRBJ2-2, with 10 bases fitting TRBD1. Germline lookup yields CDR1 NNHDY and CDR2 SYVADS. V trimming: 4 bases; J trimming: 3 bases; junction bases outside the gene matches: 6. The CDR3 has 16 amino acids. The CDR3 here is CASSFDRGQDTGQLYF. The part of the CDR3 DNA that was read is TGTGCCAGCAGTTTTGACAGGGGGCAGGACACCGGG.

A word on this clone: The genes and germline here are from mouse. The read finishes 4 residues shy of the CDR3 end, and the germline J gene is used to complete it. The chain uses TRBV14 and TRBJ2-5; 12 nucleotides line up with TRBD2. The CDR3 has 16 residues. V dropped 2 bases and J dropped 2; count of bases not matched to a gene: 3. Germline-derived CDR1 and CDR2 are SGHDT and FRDEAV. The CDR3 spells CASSLRLGGRQDTQYF. The sequenced part of the CDR3 DNA is TGTGCCAGCAGTTTAAGACTGGGGGGGCGCCAAGAC.

As concerns this clone: Given a much more abundant clone one base away, this may be a read error. Here the gene names and germline are mouse. The read stops 4 residues short of the end of the CDR3; the missing end is completed from the germline J gene. The same CDR3 can be traced to other DNA sequences in this sample. The chain joins TRBV19 to TRBJ2-2; D gene ambiguous. This CDR3 contains 13 residues. Germline V CDR1 and CDR2: FNHDT, SITEND (reference sequence). The germline V and J ends were trimmed by 5 bases and 1 base, with 6 bases remaining between them. CDR3: CASREGNTGQLYF. Partial CDR3 DNA: TGTGCCAGCAGAGAGGGAAACACCGGG.

Note on this clone: Gene names and germline refer to mouse. CDR3 region: CASTRQGGAEQFF. The DNA read from the CDR3 is TGTGCCAGCACCCGACAGGGCGGAGCT. V gene TRBV19 combines with J gene TRBJ2-1, with 7 bases identical to TRBD1. The read ends 4 residues shy of where the CDR3 ends; the end is completed using the germline J gene. The germline CDR1 and CDR2 sequences are FNHDT and SITEND (reference sequence). CDR3 length: 13 amino acids.

A remark on this clone: All gene names here are mouse names. Read coverage stops 4 residues before the CDR3 terminus; the germline J gene supplies the remainder. The chain links TRBV5 to TRBJ1-1; D is uncertain. Germline-derived CDR1 and CDR2 are LGHNA and YNLKQL (reference sequence). The V end lost 4 bases, the J end lost 0 bases, and 9 bases lay between the germline ends. The CDR3 runs to 14 residues. CDR3 residues: CASSPQRPNTEVFF. Partial CDR3 DNA: TGTGCCAGCAGCCCACAGCGTCCAAACACA.

To note about this clone: This may be a read error, as it is one base from a much larger clone. Gene names follow the mouse nomenclature. The sequence runs out 4 residues before the end of the CDR3; the remainder is reconstructed from the germline J gene. Other DNA sequences within the sample encode an identical CDR3. The chain joins TRBV19 to TRBJ1-1, with D perhaps TRBD1 (5 bases). V lost 2 bases and J lost 0, with 8 bases in between. Germline V gene sequence: CDR1 FNHDT, CDR2 SITEND (reference sequence). This CDR3 contains 14 residues. CDR3 residues: CASSMQGANTEVFF. CDR3 bases read: TGTGCCAGCAGTATGCAGGGTGCAAACACA.

This clone was detected a few times. Gene names are the mouse ones. Read data end 4 residues before the CDR3 end; the end is taken from the germline J gene. This chain joins TRBV19 and TRBJ2-2; the match to TRBD2 covers 9 bases. With 5 bases clipped from V and 4 bases from J, the junction kept 9 bases outside the gene matches. Germline assignment: CDR1 FNHDT and CDR2 SITEND (reference sequence). This CDR3 is built from 16 residues. CDR3 protein: CASSPGSGGGTGQLYF. The CDR3 bases that were read are TGTGCCAGCAGCCCCGGATCTGGGGGGGGCACCGGG.

This clone appeared many times. The genes and germline here are from mouse. The sequence runs out 3 residues before the end of the CDR3; the remainder is reconstructed from the germline J gene. The identical CDR3 is also encoded by other nucleotide sequences in the sample. This rearrangement joins TRBV5 to TRBJ1-6, with D hard to call. TRBJ1-6 is identified as an open reading frame with a role that is uncertain. The V end was cut by 1 base, the J end by 6 bases, with 4 bases between. The germline V gene has CDR1 LGHNA and CDR2 YNLKQL (reference sequence). This CDR3 is built from 13 residues. The CDR3 reads CASSQGGNSPLYF. The CDR3 bases that were read are TGTGCCAGCAGCCAAGGGGGTAATTCGCCC.

This clone was seen more than once but under ten times. Genes and germline are mouse. Coverage ceases 3 residues before the CDR3 finishes, and the germline J gene fills in the end. This specimen includes other DNA sequences encoding the same CDR3. This chain uses TRBV13-1 with TRBJ1-6; D perhaps matches TRBD1 (6 bases). TRBJ1-6 is an ORF; its function is uncertain. The CDR3 length is 16 residues. Trimming shortened V by 0 bases and J by 4 bases, and 11 bases separated the two germline ends. Germline V gene sequence: CDR1 NSHNY, CDR2 SYGAGN. The sequenced part of the CDR3 DNA is TGTGCCAGCAGTGATGCTGGGGGCGCGTATAATTCGCCC. Protein: CASSDAGGAYNSP. The whole CDR3 protein is CASSDAGGAYNSPLYF.

This clone showed up just a few times. Mouse germline and gene names are used. The read terminates 4 residues ahead of where the CDR3 ends, so the germline J gene completes it. The chain uses TRBV13-2 and TRBJ2-1; maybe TRBD1 (5 bases). The V and J ends lost 1 base and 3 bases respectively, with 11 bases between them. CDR1 NNHNN and CDR2 SYGAGS come from the germline V gene (reference sequence). The CDR3 has 15 amino acids. The CDR3 loop reads CASGDQTEPYAEQFF. The covered CDR3 bases are TGTGCCAGCGGTGATCAGACAGAACCCTATGCT.

In this sample, this clone turned up a few times. Gene and germline names: mouse. The observed sequence ends 4 residues before the CDR3 terminus, with the missing tail filled in from the germline J gene. This same CDR3 is encoded by further DNA sequences in the sample. The J gene is TRBJ2-3, the V gene TRBV19; perhaps TRBD1 as D (5 bases). V shed 3 bases and J shed 1 base, with 12 bases lying between them. The CDR3 totals 15 residues. Germline CDR1 is FNHDT and CDR2 is SITEND (reference sequence). CDR3 sequence reads: CASSTGQGGAETLYF. The sequenced part of the CDR3 DNA is TGTGCCAGCAGTACCGGGCAGGGTGGTGCAGAA.

In this sample, this clone turned up a few times. The gene names here belong to mouse. Read coverage stops 4 residues before the CDR3 terminus; the germline J gene supplies the remainder. This chain connects TRBV19 to TRBJ2-1, with 8 bases identical to TRBD2. From germline, CDR1 is FNHDT and CDR2 SITEND (reference sequence). V trimming: 1 base; J trimming: 5 bases; junction bases outside the gene matches: 5. This CDR3 spans 15 amino acids. This CDR3 is CASSIRGGADAEQFF. The sequenced CDR3 bases are TGTGCCAGCAGTATAAGGGGGGGCGCGGATGCT.

As to this clone: Any gene name here is a mouse gene name. Other nucleotide sequences from this sample produce the same CDR3. Here the CDR3 reads CASSDKDAEQFF. CDR3 DNA (partial): TGTGCCAGCAGTGATAAAGATGCT. The chain employs TRBV13-3 and TRBJ2-1; no clear D gene. The read ends 4 residues shy of where the CDR3 ends; the end is completed using the germline J gene. CDR3 length: 12 residues. From germline, CDR1 is NNHDY and CDR2 SYVADS. V was cut by 1 base and J by 5 bases, with 4 bases left in between.

As to this clone: Genes and germline are mouse. The read ends 4 residues before the CDR3 terminus; that terminus is restored from the germline J gene. This rearrangement joins TRBV19 to TRBJ2-1; 10 nucleotides line up with TRBD1. The CDR3 loop spans 12 amino acids. Looked up from germline, CDR1 is FNHDT and CDR2 is SITEND (reference sequence). The sequenced CDR3 bases are TGTGCCAGCAGGGGACAGGGGGCT. Its translation: CASRGQGA. The whole CDR3 is CASRGQGAEQFF.

This clone was counted between two and nine times. The gene names given are mouse names. The CDR3 extends 4 residues past the end of the read, so its final part is completed from the germline J gene. The gene calls are TRBV19 and TRBJ1-1; D not resolved. Trimming took off 2 bases at V and 4 bases at J, with 6 bases between the two ends. The CDR3 runs to 12 residues. Per germline, CDR1 FNHDT and CDR2 SITEND (reference sequence). The CDR3 loop reads CASSIHFTEVFF. The sequenced CDR3 bases are TGTGCCAGCAGTATCCATTTCACA. Full variable domain (outside the CDR3, taken from reference TRBV19 and TRBJ1-1): GGIITQTPKFLIGQEGQKLTLKCQQNFNHDTMYWYRQDSGKGLRLIYYSITENDLQKGDLSEGYDASREKKSSFSLTVTSAQKNEMAVFLCASSIHFTEVFFGKGTRLTVV.

Notes on this clone: Germline and genes here are mouse. The CDR3 goes on 4 residues after the read ends, and that part is filled in from the germline J gene. This chain uses TRBV5 with TRBJ2-1; tentative D call: TRBD1 (6 bases). V dropped 4 bases and J dropped 6 bases, with 13 bases sitting between them. The germline gives CDR1 LGHNA, CDR2 YNLKQL (reference sequence). The CDR3 totals 14 residues. The CDR3: CASSPGTPLAEQFF. CDR3 bases read: TGTGCCAGCAGCCCCGGGACACCCCTTGCT.

For this clone: Mouse names are used for the genes. CDR3 bases read: TGTGCCAGCAGTCTGTCGACAGGGGACGGGAACACCGGG. Encoded protein: CASSLSTGDGNTG. The CDR3 in its entirety is CASSLSTGDGNTGQLYF. This chain connects TRBV26 to TRBJ2-2; 8 nucleotides match TRBD1. The sequenced fragment ends 4 residues before the CDR3 boundary, so the rest is inferred from the germline J gene. J was trimmed by 2 bases and V by 0 bases; bases with no gene match: 5. Germline V gives CDR1 KGHPV, CDR2 FQNQEV (reference sequence). The CDR3 is made up of 17 amino acids.

As for this clone: Each gene name is a mouse one. From the germline J gene comes the end of the CDR3, since the read stops 4 residues before it. Other nucleotide sequences from this sample produce the same CDR3. This chain joins TRBV19 and TRBJ1-1, with D possibly matching TRBD1 (6 bases). The V end was cut by 2 bases, the J end by 1 base, with 9 bases between. The CDR3 covers 14 residues. CDR1 and CDR2 (germline): FNHDT, SITEND (reference sequence). The covered CDR3 bases are TGTGCCAGCAGTATCGGGACAAAAAACACA. Amino acids: CASSIGTKNT. The CDR3 in its entirety is CASSIGTKNTEVFF. The complete variable domain, with remaining parts taken from reference TRBV19 and TRBJ1-1, reads GGIITQTPKFLIGQEGQKLTLKCQQNFNHDTMYWYRQDSGKGLRLIYYSITENDLQKGDLSEGYDASREKKSSFSLTVTSAQKNEMAVFLCASSIGTKNTEVFFGKGTRLTVV.

Only a few counts were recorded for this clone. Here the gene names and germline are mouse. The read ends 4 residues before the CDR3 terminus; that terminus is restored from the germline J gene. V and J are TRBV19 and TRBJ2-2; perhaps TRBD1 as D (6 bases). There are 15 residues in the CDR3. The ends were cut back, 4 bases at V and 2 bases at J, with 12 bases in the middle. Germline loops: CDR1 FNHDT, CDR2 SITEND (reference sequence). The sequenced CDR3 bases are TGTGCCAGCAGTGTTCCGGGACATAACACCGGG. Protein: CASSVPGHNTG. The whole CDR3 protein is CASSVPGHNTGQLYF.

On this clone: The gene symbols are mouse symbols. The read ends 4 residues shy of where the CDR3 ends; the end is completed using the germline J gene. This chain links TRBV17 with TRBJ2-7, with 10 bases identical to TRBD2. This CDR3 spans 15 amino acids. After removal of 3 bases from V and 2 bases from J, the junction contained 4 bases not matched to a gene. Germline lookup yields CDR1 MNHDT and CDR2 YYDKIL. The CDR3 sequence: CASSSRLGGPYEQYF. Incomplete CDR3 DNA: TGTGCTAGCAGTAGCCGACTGGGGGGCCCCTAT.

Regarding this clone: Gene names and germline match the mouse. The sequenced fragment ends 4 residues before the CDR3 boundary, so the rest is inferred from the germline J gene. The gene calls are TRBV17 and TRBJ2-1, with 14 bases matching TRBD2. V lost 3 bases, J lost 3 bases, and 1 base stayed unmatched. The CDR3 is 16 residues long. CDR1 is MNHDT, CDR2 YYDKIL, per germline. CDR3 bases read: TGTGCTAGCAGTAGGGGGACTGGGGGGGCCTATGCT. As protein: CASSRGTGGAYA. The CDR3 as a whole reads CASSRGTGGAYAEQFF.

As concerns this clone: These gene names are mouse names. The observed sequence ends 4 residues before the CDR3 terminus, with the missing tail filled in from the germline J gene. The chain is built from TRBV13-2 and TRBJ2-3, with TRBD2 identical over 9 bases. In germline, CDR1 is NNHNN, CDR2 SYGAGS (reference sequence). The CDR3 loop spans 15 amino acids. V lost 6 bases and J lost 0; bases outside the gene matches: 5. Incomplete CDR3 DNA: TGTGCCAGCGACTGGGGGGCGACTAGTGCAGAA. This translates into CASDWGATSAE. Given in full, the CDR3 is CASDWGATSAETLYF.

On this clone itself: These gene names are mouse names. The missing CDR3 end, 4 residues past where the read stops, is filled in from the germline J gene. The chain employs TRBV13-3 and TRBJ2-7, with 7 bases fitting TRBD1. The ends lost 3 bases at V and 2 bases at J; junction bases unmatched: 5. Germline CDR1 and CDR2: NNHDY and SYVADS. CDR3 length: 14 amino acids. The sequenced part of the CDR3 DNA is TGTGCCAGCAGTGGCCCCGGGACAGCCTAT. The encoded protein is CASSGPGTAY. The whole CDR3 protein is CASSGPGTAYEQYF.

This clone was picked up many times. Genes here carry mouse names. The CDR3 is cut off 4 residues early in the read; its end comes from the germline J gene. The same CDR3 is also encoded by other DNA sequences in this sample. The rearrangement joins TRBV19 to TRBJ1-2, with D possibly TRBD1 on 6 matching bases. The germline CDR1 and CDR2 sequences are FNHDT and SITEND (reference sequence). This CDR3 is 14 amino acids long. Trimming cost V 1 base and J 0 bases, with 7 bases left between them. Incomplete CDR3 DNA: TGTGCCAGCAGTATACAGGGGACAAACTCC. This encodes CASSIQGTNS. The entire CDR3 sequence reads CASSIQGTNSDYTF.

This clone was seen only a few times. Gene names are the mouse ones. The read stops 4 residues short of the end of the CDR3; the missing end is completed from the germline J gene. At the DNA level, this CDR3 is encoded by other sequences in the same sample as well. The rearrangement links TRBV13-3 to TRBJ2-3; 9 bases align to TRBD2. The CDR3 spans 16 residues. V was clipped by 2 bases and J by 0 bases; unmatched bases: 4. Germline assignment: CDR1 NNHDY and CDR2 SYVADS. The CDR3 DNA, read in part, is TGTGCCAGCAGTGACCTGGGGGGGTCTAGTGCAGAA. It specifies CASSDLGGSSAE. In full, the CDR3 reads CASSDLGGSSAETLYF.

This clone showed up just a few times. Gene labels here are mouse ones. Sequencing ends 4 residues short of the CDR3 end; the germline J gene provides the rest. The chain has TRBV31 and TRBJ2-1, with D possibly being TRBD2 (5 bases). The CDR3 loop spans 13 amino acids. Germline V gene sequence: CDR1 GKSSPN, CDR2 SITVG. The DNA read from the CDR3 is TGTGCCTGGAGCTCACTCCGACTGGCT. It yields the protein CAWSSLRLA. The full CDR3 protein reads CAWSSLRLAEQFF.

About this clone: Genes and germline are mouse. The read finishes 4 residues shy of the CDR3 end, and the germline J gene is used to complete it. Other nucleotide sequences from this sample produce the same CDR3. The chain recombines TRBV5 with TRBJ2-1; 11 bases align to TRBD1. Germline V gene data show CDR1 as LGHNA and CDR2 as YNLKQL (reference sequence). This CDR3 has 15 residues. Incomplete CDR3 DNA: TGTGCCAGCAGCCAGGACAGGGGGCGCGGGGCT. Translation gives CASSQDRGRGA. The entire CDR3 protein reads CASSQDRGRGAEQFF.